This passage covers 13 T cell receptor beta chains from one sample sequenced in a study of shared clonotypes between healthy human individuals. The data were produced by immunoSEQ multiplex PCR, yet TCRdb's version contains in-frame clones alone and is incomplete. The sample carries some 2.1 million clones, 85% to 95% recorded once. Sequenced material: naive CD4+ T cells sorted from blood. Subset of the sample: CD45RA+ positively selected. The receptor set was obtained from a young man in good health.

V and J are TRBV5-1 and TRBJ2-5, with D perhaps matching TRBD2 (5 bases). Gene TRBJ2-7 matches the end of the DNA better, so the J call may be wrong. Per germline, CDR1 SGHRS and CDR2 YFSETQ. The CDR3 is made up of 13 amino acids. The CDR3 DNA follows: TGCGCCAGCAGCGAGGACGGGGTCTACGAGCAGTACTTC. Its translation: CASSEDGVYEQYF.

This clone was found a few times. The chain combines TRBV7-6 with TRBJ2-1; D is unresolved. There are 12 residues in the CDR3. With 4 bases removed from V and 7 bases from J, the gap between germline ends came to 8 bases. Germline values: CDR1 SGHVS, CDR2 FNYEAQ. This CDR3 is CASSSQGNEQFF. CDR3 in DNA: TGTGCCAGCAGCTCTCAAGGTAATGAGCAGTTCTTC.

This clone has just one count. This sequence joins TRBV4-1 and TRBJ2-7; 10 bases line up with TRBD2. The CDR3 contains 16 residues. Germline lookup yields CDR1 MGHRA and CDR2 YSYEKL. V lost 0 bases and J lost 0; bases outside the gene matches: 2. The CDR3 loop is CASSQDTSGTSYEQYF. The DNA for the CDR3 is TGCGCCAGCAGCCAAGATACTAGCGGGACCTCCTACGAGCAGTACTTC.

The count of this clone is one. This chain connects TRBV11-2 to TRBJ1-4; possible D gene TRBD1, 5 bases. CDR3 length: 15 amino acids. Trimming took 5 bases from V and 5 from J, leaving 15 bases between them. The germline V gene has CDR1 SGHAT and CDR2 FQNNGV. Here the CDR3 DNA reads TGTGCCAGCAGCCGGTGGGACGGATTAAATGAAAAACTGTTTTTT. It codes for CASSRWDGLNEKLFF.

This clone was detected a few times. J is TRBJ1-4 and V is TRBV4-1; D gene ambiguous. CDR1 is MGHRA and CDR2 is YSYEKL in the germline V gene. V was pared by 3 bases and J by 0 bases, with 8 bases between. This CDR3 has 15 residues. The CDR3 nucleotides read TGCGCCAGCAGCCAGAGGGCTGCAACTAATGAAAAACTGTTTTTT. Protein product: CASSQRAATNEKLFF.

A note on this clone: Other nucleotide sequences from this sample produce the same CDR3. V and J are TRBV6-5 and TRBJ2-7, with D perhaps TRBD1 or TRBD2 (5 bases each). This CDR3 is built from 13 residues. With 4 bases removed from V and 2 bases from J, the gap between germline ends came to 9 bases. Per the germline V gene, CDR1 is MNHEY and CDR2 is SVGAGI. The chain's CDR3 is CASSSTGPYEQYF. CDR3 DNA: TGTGCCAGCAGTTCTACGGGGCCCTACGAGCAGTACTTC.

The rearrangement uses TRBV5-1 and TRBJ1-2; D ambiguous. This CDR3 is 14 amino acids long. In germline, CDR1 is SGHRS, CDR2 YFSETQ. V lost 0 bases, J lost 2 bases, and 8 bases lay in between. The chain's CDR3 is CASSLALGNYGYTF. The CDR3 coding sequence is TGCGCCAGCAGCTTGGCATTAGGGAACTATGGCTACACCTTC.

CDR3 region: CAIRLVSYEQYF. DNA for the CDR3: TGTGCCATACGACTAGTCTCCTACGAGCAGTACTTC. The chain has TRBV2 and TRBJ2-7; D possibly corresponds to TRBD2 (6 bases). The V gene lost 10 bases and the J gene lost 0 bases, with 10 bases spanning the gap. The length of the CDR3 is 12 residues. Germline lookup yields CDR1 SNHLY and CDR2 FYNNEI.

Regarding this clone: The identical CDR3 is also encoded by other nucleotide sequences in the sample. This chain uses TRBV5-6 with TRBJ1-5, with D hard to call. V dropped 0 bases and J dropped 4 bases, with 8 bases sitting between them. CDR1 and CDR2 (germline): SGHDT, YYEEEE. This CDR3 has 14 residues. This CDR3 reads CASSLGQLNQPQHF. The CDR3, as DNA: TGTGCCAGCAGCTTGGGGCAGTTAAATCAGCCCCAGCATTTT. Filled out from reference TRBV5-6 and TRBJ1-5, the complete variable domain reads DAGVTQSPTHLIKTRGQQVTLRCSPKSGHDTVSWYQQALGQGPQFIFQYYEEEERQRGNFPDRFSGHQFPNYSSELNVNALLLGDSALYLCASSLGQLNQPQHFGDGTRLSIL.

The chain couples TRBV5-1 to TRBJ1-2; D is unresolved. The CDR3 sequence is 13 residues long. CDR1 and CDR2 from the germline V gene are SGHRS and YFSETQ. The V and J ends lost 0 bases and 8 bases respectively, with 11 bases between them. The CDR3 nucleotides read TGCGCCAGCAGCTTGGACGTAGGGAACGGCTACACCTTC. It yields the protein CASSLDVGNGYTF.

This rearrangement joins TRBV21-1 to TRBJ2-2; the table assigns TRBD1, which was not confirmed against the DNA. TRBV21-1 is shown as a pseudogene. CDR3 length equals 15 residues. The DNA for the CDR3 is TGTGCCAGCAGCAAAGGCCAGGGGACGGGCGGGGAGCTGTTTTTT. Protein sequence: CASSKGQGTGGELFF.

CDR3 region: CASSVTGLYGSEQYF. The CDR3 nucleotides read TGCGCCAGTTCCGTAACGGGACTTTACGGGTCCGAGCAGTACTTC. The chain is built from TRBV5-1 and TRBJ2-7; D perhaps matches TRBD2 (6 bases). Germline values: CDR1 SGHRS, CDR2 YFSETQ. V was pared by 8 bases and J by 6 bases, with 24 bases between. This CDR3 is built from 15 residues. Variable domain in full (rest from reference TRBV5-1 and TRBJ2-7): KAGVTQTPRYLIKTRGQQVTLSCSPISGHRSVSWYQQTPGQGLQFLFEYFSETQRNKGNFPGRFSGRQFSNSRSEMNVSTLELGDSALYLCASSVTGLYGSEQYFGPGTRLTVT.

The J gene is TRBJ2-7, the V gene TRBV15; TRBD1 is a possible D gene (7 bases). Trimming cost V 3 bases and J 7 bases, with 19 bases left between them. This CDR3 is 15 amino acids long. Germline CDR1 LNHNV, CDR2 YYDKDF (reference sequence). In DNA form, the CDR3 reads TGTGCCACCAGCAGTTCCCTCGGAGGGGGCGGGGAGCAGTACTTC. Its translation is CATSSSLGGGGEQYF.